This is a list of T cell receptor beta chains from one sample in a study of CD8 T cells in Susac syndrome. Via MiXCR, TCRdb re-called the immunoSEQ multiplex PCR reads, giving one row per CDR3 protein. This repertoire shows approximately 270,000 distinct CDR3 sequences, 93% found once; its top ten account for 0.07% to 0.09%. The specimen was CD4+ T cells from PBMCs. The receptors originated from a human donor with multiple sclerosis. CDR3s leave out the opening cysteine and the closing phenylalanine or tryptophan.

v_gene,CDR3aa
TRBV28,ASSLANEKLF
TRBV20-1,SVGIIADTQY
TRBV9,ASNRGITNTDTQY
TRBV19,ASSLLAGVTDTQY
TRBV7-2,ASGGPRRGYT
TRBV7-6,ASSFTVAKNIQY
TRBV20-1,SARGPQGEGSYNEQF
TRBV5-1,ASSLGSLAGTNEQF
TRBV7-9,ASSLGRGDETQY
TRBV12-3/TRBV12-4,ASSRSGRRGENIQY
TRBV30,AWGRRVYSGNTIY
TRBV18,ASSQLAGESYNEQF
TRBV7-3,ASSLWAGRMNEQF
TRBV20-1,SASRQHRNSYNEQF
TRBV15,ATSSLRYYEQY
TRBV5-1,ASSLAGGGETQY
TRBV20-1,SARDRGGVTAEAF
TRBV20-1,SARDGTRGSGELF
TRBV20-1,SARDHSGTGALRPQH
TRBV5-8,ASSLFRVGEQF
TRBV10-3,ATETGTGVQPQH
TRBV10-2,ASSEGTSGQETQY
TRBV30,AWSGGTASNQPQH